The rows below give T cell receptor beta chains drawn from one sample of a study of cytomegalovirus exposure and HLA in healthy donors. Sequencing was performed with immunoSEQ multiplex PCR; in TCRdb, only in-frame clones are kept and a portion is missing. Counted here are 90,000 to 120,000 clones, roughly 9.1% occurring once; the ten biggest clones make up about 5.7%. Sequencing used PBMCs. These receptors originate from a man aged 40-50 years in good health and CMV-seropositive. CDR3s include the opening cysteine and the closing phenylalanine or tryptophan. A D gene is named only where the DNA matches it firmly. Some rows mark clone size as missing; the rest say once, few, many or name a class of expanded clone.

>once|TRBJ1-2|TRBV28|-
CASFSGVTYGYTF
TGTGCCAGCTTCTCGGGGGTTACTTATGGCTACACCTTC
>-|TRBJ1-1|TRBV28|TRBD1
CASRPGTGVMGTEAFF
TGTGCCAGCAGACCAGGGACAGGGGTTATGGGGACTGAAGCTTTCTTT
>-|TRBJ1-1|TRBV4-3|-
CASSQSPGEAFF
TGCGCCAGCAGCCAATCCCCGGGAGAAGCTTTCTTT
>-|TRBJ1-3|TRBV4-3|-
CASSHKGGVKENTIYF
TGCGCCAGCAGCCACAAAGGCGGGGTCAAAGAAAACACCATATATTTT
>few|TRBJ2-7|TRBV28|TRBD2
CASSLTSAYYEQYF
TGTGCCAGCAGTCTGACTAGCGCGTATTACGAGCAGTACTTC
>few|TRBJ2-7|TRBV4-2|-
CASSPGGYEQYF
TGTGCCAGCAGCCCTGGGGGCTACGAGCAGTACTTC
>few|TRBJ2-1|TRBV5-8|-
CASSLTSGEQFF
TGTGCCAGCAGCTTAACTAGTGGCGAGCAGTTCTTC
>few|TRBJ1-2|TRBV13|-
CASSRQNYGYTF
TGTGCCAGCAGCCGACAGAACTATGGCTACACCTTC
>many|TRBJ2-7|TRBV7-9|-
CASSLRTYEQYF
TGTGCCAGCAGCTTGAGGACCTACGAGCAGTACTTC
>few|TRBJ2-5|TRBV10-2|TRBD2
CASSGLAGVWQETQYF
TGCGCCAGCAGTGGACTAGCGGGAGTTTGGCAAGAGACCCAGTACTTC
>-|TRBJ2-7|TRBV6-1|-
CASSEAQEGNEQYF
TGTGCCAGCAGTGAAGCGCAGGAGGGGAACGAGCAGTACTTC
>-|TRBJ2-7|TRBV7-2|-
CASSLPGGYYEQYF
TGTGCCAGCAGCTTACCCGGAGGGTACTACGAGCAGTACTTC
>-|TRBJ2-2|TRBV11-2|-
CASRFFGDTGELFF
TGTGCCAGCCGTTTTTTCGGGGACACCGGGGAGCTGTTTTTT
>-|TRBJ2-7|TRBV27|TRBD2
CASSRTSGGLGYEQYF
TGTGCCAGCAGCAGGACTAGCGGGGGACTGGGCTACGAGCAGTACTTC
>few|TRBJ2-7|TRBV7-9|TRBD1
CASSHDLGTVPYEQYF
TGTGCCAGCAGCCACGACCTCGGGACAGTCCCCTACGAGCAGTACTTC
>-|TRBJ2-5|TRBV18|-
CASSPPGARGTQYF
TGTGCCAGCTCACCACCGGGGGCCCGGGGGACCCAGTACTTC
>-|TRBJ2-4|TRBV4-1|TRBD2
CASSLTGLAAKNIQYF
TGCGCCAGCAGCCTTACCGGACTAGCGGCTAAAAACATTCAGTACTTC
>-|TRBJ1-3|TRBV6-1|-
CASSAQRISGNTIYF
TGTGCCAGCAGTGCACAGAGAATCTCTGGAAACACCATATATTTT
>few|TRBJ2-6|TRBV7-9|TRBD1
CASRAGTGLYSGANVLTF
TGTGCCAGCAGGGCCGGGACAGGGCTGTATTCTGGGGCCAACGTCCTGACTTTC
>few|TRBJ1-1|TRBV5-1|TRBD1
CASSQGTGEEAFF
TGCGCCAGCAGCCAAGGGACAGGAGAGGAAGCTTTCTTT
>few|TRBJ2-3|TRBV7-3|-
CASSLSPFDTQYF
TGTGCCAGCAGCTTATCCCCCTTCGATACGCAGTATTTT
>few|TRBJ2-7|TRBV5-8|-
CASSFGDGQIYEQYF
TGTGCCAGCAGCTTCGGCGACGGACAGATCTACGAGCAGTACTTC
>few|TRBJ2-3|TRBV7-7|TRBD2
CASSLGLASTDTQYF
TGTGCTAGCAGTCTCGGACTAGCCTCCACAGATACGCAGTATTTT
>few|TRBJ1-3|TRBV15|TRBD1
CATSNRDRGRGTIYF
TGTGCCACCAGCAACCGGGACAGGGGGCGCGGCACCATATATTTT
>-|TRBJ2-5|TRBV7-3|-
CASSLRFQETQYF
TGTGCCAGCAGCTTACGGTTCCAAGAGACCCAGTACTTC
>-|TRBJ1-2|TRBV6-5|-
CASSYRLPDYGYTF
TGTGCCAGCAGTTACAGACTTCCCGACTATGGCTACACCTTC
>-|TRBJ1-6|TRBV25-1|-
CASSELAKPLHF
TGTGCCAGCAGTGAATTAGCAAAACCCCTCCACTTT